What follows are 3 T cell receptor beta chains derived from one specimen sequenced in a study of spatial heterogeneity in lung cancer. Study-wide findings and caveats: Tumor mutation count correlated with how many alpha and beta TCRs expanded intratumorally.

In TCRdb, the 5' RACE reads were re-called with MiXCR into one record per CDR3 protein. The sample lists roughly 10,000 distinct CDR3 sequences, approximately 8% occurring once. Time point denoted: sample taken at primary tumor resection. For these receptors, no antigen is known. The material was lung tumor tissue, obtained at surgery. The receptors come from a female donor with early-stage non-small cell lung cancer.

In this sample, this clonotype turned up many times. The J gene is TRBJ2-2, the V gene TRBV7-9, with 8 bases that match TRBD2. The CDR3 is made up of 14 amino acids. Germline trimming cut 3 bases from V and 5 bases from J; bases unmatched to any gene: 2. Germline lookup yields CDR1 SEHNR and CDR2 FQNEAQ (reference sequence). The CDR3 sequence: CASSLGLETGELFF. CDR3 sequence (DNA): TGTGCCAGCAGCTTGGGACTAGAAACCGGGGAGCTGTTTTTT.

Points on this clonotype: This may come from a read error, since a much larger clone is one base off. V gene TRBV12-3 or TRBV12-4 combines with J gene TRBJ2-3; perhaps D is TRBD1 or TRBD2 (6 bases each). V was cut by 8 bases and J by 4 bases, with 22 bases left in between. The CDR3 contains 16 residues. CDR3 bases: TGTGCCAGCGGTTGGGGGATGGGGGGCCAAGCAGATACGCAGTATTTT. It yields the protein CASGWGMGGQADTQYF.

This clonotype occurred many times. CDR3 protein: CASSSGGTVEQYF. The CDR3 region has the DNA TGTGCCAGCAGTTCGGGAGGTACCGTCGAGCAGTACTTC. This chain connects TRBV28 to TRBJ2-7; TRBD2 agrees at 7 bases. Germline V gene data show CDR1 as MDHEN and CDR2 as SYDVKM. Trimming at V came to 4 bases and at J to 6 bases, leaving 6 bases not matched to a gene. The CDR3 runs to 13 residues.